This T cell receptor (beta chain) was observed in a study of neurological immune-mediated disorders. Time point given: longitudinal time-point 1 (baseline). Stored at -80 C, 2 million PBMCs were the source of the unsorted libraries. The CDR3 is made up of 14 amino acids. V lost 2 bases, J lost 0 bases, and 7 bases lay in between. This clonotype occurred many times. TCRdb reanalysed the 5' RACE reads using MiXCR and keeps one entry per CDR3 protein. The repertoire holds about 53,000 distinct CDR3 sequences, about 9% seen once, with about 1.6% in the top ten. The sample comprised PBMCs. The sequence was obtained from a woman in her thirties or forties in good health. The chain couples TRBV12-3 or TRBV12-4 to TRBJ1-1; D unresolved. The CDR3 bases are TGTGCCAGCAGTTTAAGCATTATGAACACTGAAGCTTTCTTT. This gives the protein CASSLSIMNTEAFF.